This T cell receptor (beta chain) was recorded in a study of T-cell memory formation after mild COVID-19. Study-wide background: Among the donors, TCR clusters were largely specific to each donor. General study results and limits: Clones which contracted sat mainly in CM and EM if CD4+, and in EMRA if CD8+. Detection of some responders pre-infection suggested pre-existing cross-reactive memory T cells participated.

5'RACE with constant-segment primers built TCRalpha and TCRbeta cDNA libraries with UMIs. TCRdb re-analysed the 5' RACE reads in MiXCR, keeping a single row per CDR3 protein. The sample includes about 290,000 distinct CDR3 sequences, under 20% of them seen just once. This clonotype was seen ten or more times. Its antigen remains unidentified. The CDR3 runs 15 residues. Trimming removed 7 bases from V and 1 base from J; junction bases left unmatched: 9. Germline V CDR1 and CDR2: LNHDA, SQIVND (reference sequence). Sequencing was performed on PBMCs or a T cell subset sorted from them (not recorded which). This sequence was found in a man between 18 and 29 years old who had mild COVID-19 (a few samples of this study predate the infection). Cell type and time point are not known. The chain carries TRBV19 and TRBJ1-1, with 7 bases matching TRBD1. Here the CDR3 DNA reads TGTGCCAGTAACTCGCGGGACAGAGGGAACACTGAAGCTTTCTTT. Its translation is CASNSRDRGNTEAFF. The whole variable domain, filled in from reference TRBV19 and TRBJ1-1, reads DGGITQSPKYLFRKEGQNVTLSCEQNLNHDAMYWYRQDPGQGLRLIYYSQIVNDFQKGDIAEGYSVSREKKESFPLTVTSAQKNPTAFYLCASNSRDRGNTEAFFGQGTRLTVV.